These T cell receptor beta chains were read from a single sample in a study of cytomegalovirus exposure and HLA in healthy donors. Here immunoSEQ multiplex PCR was the method, and the copy in TCRdb shows in-frame clones only, minus some. The table records approximately 190,000 clones, 77% of them present only once. Source material: PBMCs. The receptors come from a woman aged 30 to 39 in good health and CMV-seropositive. The CDR3 runs from the conserved cysteine through the conserved F or W. Each record gives: V gene, J gene, CDR3 protein.

v_gene: TRBV10-3; j_gene: TRBJ1-6; CDR3aa: CAIRDREISSPLHF
v_gene: TRBV27; j_gene: TRBJ1-5; CDR3aa: CASRGGVGWEGNQPQHF
v_gene: TRBV6-1; j_gene: TRBJ1-3; CDR3aa: CASSDGPIAWGNTIYF
v_gene: TRBV7-9; j_gene: TRBJ2-5; CDR3aa: CASSLLRPSGGNQETQYF
v_gene: TRBV7-2; j_gene: TRBJ1-5; CDR3aa: CASSLSGWNQPQHF
v_gene: TRBV19; j_gene: TRBJ2-5; CDR3aa: CASSITGTSGGGQETQYF
v_gene: TRBV2; j_gene: TRBJ2-3; CDR3aa: CASLLLPKAGTQYF
v_gene: TRBV14; j_gene: TRBJ2-2; CDR3aa: CASSHLTGNTGELFF
v_gene: TRBV4-3; j_gene: TRBJ1-1; CDR3aa: CASSHRGGTEAFF
v_gene: TRBV19; j_gene: TRBJ2-3; CDR3aa: CASSRLEGRGTTDTQYF
v_gene: TRBV7-7; j_gene: TRBJ2-3; CDR3aa: CASSALAGGADTQYF
v_gene: TRBV4-3; j_gene: TRBJ2-5; CDR3aa: CASSPGLAGVGETQHF
v_gene: TRBV2; j_gene: TRBJ1-1; CDR3aa: CASTNGGMNTEAFF
v_gene: TRBV4-1; j_gene: TRBJ1-2; CDR3aa: CASSQERGDGYTF
v_gene: TRBV7-2; j_gene: TRBJ2-5; CDR3aa: CASSTLRQETQYF
v_gene: TRBV27; j_gene: TRBJ1-1; CDR3aa: CASSQDRGMMNTEAFF
v_gene: TRBV27; j_gene: TRBJ2-5; CDR3aa: CASSPNRGAEETQYF
v_gene: TRBV28; j_gene: TRBJ2-4; CDR3aa: CATGQTPWGNIQYF
v_gene: TRBV15; j_gene: TRBJ2-7; CDR3aa: CATSRSLDSTYEQYF
v_gene: TRBV5-1; j_gene: TRBJ2-2; CDR3aa: CASSTGTGVQGGELFF
v_gene: TRBV9; j_gene: TRBJ2-3; CDR3aa: CASSVGGGSDTDTQYF
v_gene: TRBV4-2; j_gene: TRBJ2-1; CDR3aa: CASSQERLAGGDEQFF
v_gene: TRBV30; j_gene: TRBJ2-1; CDR3aa: CAWSVPISSYNEQFF
v_gene: TRBV29-1; j_gene: TRBJ2-5; CDR3aa: CSVTDSQETQYF
v_gene: TRBV7-9; j_gene: TRBJ2-4; CDR3aa: CASSPVGGLAKNIQYF
v_gene: TRBV28; j_gene: TRBJ1-2; CDR3aa: CASSFSADGYTF
v_gene: TRBV5-4; j_gene: TRBJ2-5; CDR3aa: CASSHPGLAGGGETQYF
v_gene: TRBV28; j_gene: TRBJ1-6; CDR3aa: CASSFLGEDYNSPLHF
v_gene: TRBV5-1; j_gene: TRBJ2-1; CDR3aa: CASSSGSSGPYNEQFF
v_gene: TRBV6-5; j_gene: TRBJ2-7; CDR3aa: CASSSAGLATYEQYF
v_gene: TRBV19; j_gene: TRBJ2-1; CDR3aa: CASSGSGSSYNEQFF
v_gene: TRBV19; j_gene: TRBJ1-5; CDR3aa: CASSYRDQPQHF
v_gene: TRBV6-5; j_gene: TRBJ2-7; CDR3aa: CASTYADEQYF
v_gene: TRBV7-2; j_gene: TRBJ2-7; CDR3aa: CASSPVAGGNYEQYF
v_gene: TRBV28; j_gene: TRBJ1-2; CDR3aa: CASGDRGNPNYGYTF
v_gene: TRBV5-1; j_gene: TRBJ1-6; CDR3aa: CASSLRTGSPLHF
v_gene: TRBV18; j_gene: TRBJ2-1; CDR3aa: CASSPRIASYNEQFF
v_gene: TRBV7-9; j_gene: TRBJ2-1; CDR3aa: CASSLVMGGNEQFF
v_gene: TRBV19; j_gene: TRBJ2-5; CDR3aa: CASRKGFQETQYF
v_gene: TRBV7-2; j_gene: TRBJ2-7; CDR3aa: CASTPLAGGSYEQYF
v_gene: TRBV4-2; j_gene: TRBJ2-7; CDR3aa: CASSLRGTRNYEQYF
v_gene: TRBV6-1; j_gene: TRBJ2-7; CDR3aa: CASTQIGQVKYEQYF
v_gene: TRBV7-2; j_gene: TRBJ2-4; CDR3aa: CASSSPRTSGSGNIQYF
v_gene: TRBV28; j_gene: TRBJ1-4; CDR3aa: CASSPWPADNEKLFF
v_gene: TRBV5-1; j_gene: TRBJ2-5; CDR3aa: CASSLEGGGETQYF
v_gene: TRBV30; j_gene: TRBJ1-1; CDR3aa: CAWTGFRTEAFF
v_gene: TRBV29-1; j_gene: TRBJ2-3; CDR3aa: CSVVRVVGDTQYF
v_gene: TRBV30; j_gene: TRBJ1-3; CDR3aa: CAWSVLGLAGNTIYF
v_gene: TRBV4-3; j_gene: TRBJ2-3; CDR3aa: CASSQDGWGRDTQYF
v_gene: TRBV7-3; j_gene: TRBJ2-7; CDR3aa: CASSSGTSREQYF
v_gene: TRBV4-1; j_gene: TRBJ1-4; CDR3aa: CASSRGTATNEKLFF
v_gene: TRBV7-2; j_gene: TRBJ2-3; CDR3aa: CASSRKQGGGTDTQYF
v_gene: TRBV6-6; j_gene: TRBJ1-1; CDR3aa: CASRDPTGGAWRAFF